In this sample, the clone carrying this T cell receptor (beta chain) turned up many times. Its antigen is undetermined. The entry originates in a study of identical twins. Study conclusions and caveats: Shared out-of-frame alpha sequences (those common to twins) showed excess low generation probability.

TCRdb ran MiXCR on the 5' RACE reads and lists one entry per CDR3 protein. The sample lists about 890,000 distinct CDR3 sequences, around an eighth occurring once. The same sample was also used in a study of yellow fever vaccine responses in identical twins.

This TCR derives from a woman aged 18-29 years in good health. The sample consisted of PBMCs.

CDR3 sequence reads: CSVLTNYEQYF. DNA of the CDR3: TGCAGCGTGTTGACTAACTACGAGCAGTACTTC. The chain has TRBV29-1 and TRBJ2-7; a possible D gene is TRBD2 (5 bases). Germline CDR1 SQVTM, CDR2 ANQGSEA. The CDR3 totals 11 residues. V was pared by 6 bases and J by 3 bases, with 9 bases between.